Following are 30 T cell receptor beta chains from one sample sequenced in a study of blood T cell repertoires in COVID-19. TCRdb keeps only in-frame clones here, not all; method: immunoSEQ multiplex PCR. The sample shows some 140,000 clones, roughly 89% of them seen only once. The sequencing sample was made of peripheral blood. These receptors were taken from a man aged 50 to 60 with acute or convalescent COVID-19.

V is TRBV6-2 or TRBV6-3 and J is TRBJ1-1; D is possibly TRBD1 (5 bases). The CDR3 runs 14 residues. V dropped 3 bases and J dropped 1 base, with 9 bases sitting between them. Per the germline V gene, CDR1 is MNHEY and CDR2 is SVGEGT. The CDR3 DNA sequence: TGTGCCAGCAGTTATCGGGGGGAGAACACTGAAGCTTTCTTT. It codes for CASSYRGENTEAFF.

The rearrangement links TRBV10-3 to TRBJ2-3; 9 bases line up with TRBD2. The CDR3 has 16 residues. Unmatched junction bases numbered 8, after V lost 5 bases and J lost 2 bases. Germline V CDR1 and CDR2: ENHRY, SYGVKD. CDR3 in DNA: TGTGCCATCAGTCCACAAGCGGGAGGCCTCACAGATACGCAGTATTTT. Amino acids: CAISPQAGGLTDTQYF.

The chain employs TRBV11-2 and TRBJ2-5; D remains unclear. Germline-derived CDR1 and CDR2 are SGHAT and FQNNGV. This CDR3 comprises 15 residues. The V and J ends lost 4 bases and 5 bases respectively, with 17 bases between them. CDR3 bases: TGTGCCAGCAGCTCCAGACCTCCGCCGGGTGAGACCCAGTACTTC. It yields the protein CASSSRPPPGETQYF.

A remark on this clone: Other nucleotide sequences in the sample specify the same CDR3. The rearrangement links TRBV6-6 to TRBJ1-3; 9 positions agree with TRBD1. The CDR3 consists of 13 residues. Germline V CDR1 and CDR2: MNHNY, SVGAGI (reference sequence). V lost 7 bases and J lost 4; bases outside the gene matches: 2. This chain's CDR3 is CASKQGAGNTIYF. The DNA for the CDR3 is TGTGCCAGCAAACAGGGGGCCGGAAACACCATATATTTT.

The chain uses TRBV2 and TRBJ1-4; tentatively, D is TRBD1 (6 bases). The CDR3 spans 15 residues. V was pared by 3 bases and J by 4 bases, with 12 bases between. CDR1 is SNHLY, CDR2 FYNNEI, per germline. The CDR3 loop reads CASSDSGQSNEKLFF. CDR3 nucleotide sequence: TGTGCCAGCAGTGATTCAGGACAGAGTAATGAAAAACTGTTTTTT.

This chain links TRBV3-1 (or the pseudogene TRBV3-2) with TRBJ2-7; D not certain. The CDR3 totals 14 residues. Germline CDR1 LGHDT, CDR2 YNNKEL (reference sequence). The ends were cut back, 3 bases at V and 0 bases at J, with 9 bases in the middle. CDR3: CASSQTSSSYEQYF. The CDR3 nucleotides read TGTGCCAGCAGCCAGACTTCGAGCTCCTACGAGCAGTACTTC.

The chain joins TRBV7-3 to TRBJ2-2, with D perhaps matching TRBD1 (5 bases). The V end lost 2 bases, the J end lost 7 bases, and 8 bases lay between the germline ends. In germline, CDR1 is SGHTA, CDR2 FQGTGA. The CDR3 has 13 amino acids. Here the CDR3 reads CASSLQGGGELFF. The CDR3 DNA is TGTGCCAGCAGCTTACAGGGCGGCGGGGAGCTGTTTTTT.

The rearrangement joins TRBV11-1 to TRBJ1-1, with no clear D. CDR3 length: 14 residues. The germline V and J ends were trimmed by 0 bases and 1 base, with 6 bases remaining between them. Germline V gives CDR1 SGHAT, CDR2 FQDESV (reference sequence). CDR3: CASSLALGNTEAFF. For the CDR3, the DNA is TGTGCCAGCAGCTTAGCGCTCGGGAACACTGAAGCTTTCTTT.

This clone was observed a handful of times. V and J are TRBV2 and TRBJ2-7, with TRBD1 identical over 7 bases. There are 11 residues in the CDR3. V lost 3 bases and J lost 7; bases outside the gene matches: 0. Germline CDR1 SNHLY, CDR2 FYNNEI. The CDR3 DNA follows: TGTGCCAGCAGTGAGACAGGGGAGCAGTACTTC. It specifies CASSETGEQYF.

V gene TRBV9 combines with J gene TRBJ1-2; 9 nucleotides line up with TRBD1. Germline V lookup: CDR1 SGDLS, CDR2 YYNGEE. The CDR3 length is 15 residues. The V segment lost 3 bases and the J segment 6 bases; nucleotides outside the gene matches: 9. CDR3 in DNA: TGTGCCAGCAGCGCGTGGGGGACAGGGTATGATGGCTACACCTTC. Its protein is CASSAWGTGYDGYTF.

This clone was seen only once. In DNA form, the CDR3 reads TGTGCCAGCAGCTTAGCGCCTAGCGTTACCCAGTACTTC. The encoded protein is CASSLAPSVTQYF. V usage is TRBV11-2 and J usage is TRBJ2-5; the D gene is possibly TRBD2 (6 bases). This CDR3 is 13 amino acids long. Germline V gives CDR1 SGHAT, CDR2 FQNNGV. V was shortened by 1 base and J by 8 bases, with 11 bases between the two germline ends. The variable domain in full, completed from reference TRBV11-2 and TRBJ2-5, reads EAGVAQSPRYKIIEKRQSVAFWCNPISGHATLYWYQQILGQGPKLLIQFQNNGVVDDSQLPKDRFSAERLKGVDSTLKIQPAKLEDSAVYLCASSLAPSVTQYFGPGTRLLVL.

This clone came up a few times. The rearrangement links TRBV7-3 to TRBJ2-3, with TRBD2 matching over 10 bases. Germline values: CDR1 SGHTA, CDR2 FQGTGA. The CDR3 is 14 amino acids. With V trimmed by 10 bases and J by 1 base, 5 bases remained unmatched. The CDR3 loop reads CANLAGAGTDTQYF. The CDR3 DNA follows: TGTGCCAATCTAGCGGGAGCTGGCACAGATACGCAGTATTTT.

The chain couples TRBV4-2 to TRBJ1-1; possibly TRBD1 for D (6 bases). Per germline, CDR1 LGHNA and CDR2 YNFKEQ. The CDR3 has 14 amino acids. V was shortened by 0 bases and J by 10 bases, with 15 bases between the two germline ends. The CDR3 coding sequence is TGTGCCAGCAGCCAAGAGGGGTACGGGACAACAGCTTTCTTT. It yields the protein CASSQEGYGTTAFF.

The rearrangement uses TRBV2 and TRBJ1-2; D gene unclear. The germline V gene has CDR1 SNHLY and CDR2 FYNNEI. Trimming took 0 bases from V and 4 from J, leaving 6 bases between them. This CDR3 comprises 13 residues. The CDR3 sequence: CASSEAPSYGYTF. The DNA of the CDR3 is TGTGCCAGCAGTGAAGCCCCTTCCTATGGCTACACCTTC.

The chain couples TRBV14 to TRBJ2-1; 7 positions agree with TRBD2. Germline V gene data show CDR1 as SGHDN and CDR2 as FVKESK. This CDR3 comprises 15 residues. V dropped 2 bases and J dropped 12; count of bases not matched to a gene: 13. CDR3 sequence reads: CASSQLGGRAQGQFF. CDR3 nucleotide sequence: TGTGCCAGCAGCCAATTAGGTGGGAGGGCCCAGGGGCAGTTCTTC.

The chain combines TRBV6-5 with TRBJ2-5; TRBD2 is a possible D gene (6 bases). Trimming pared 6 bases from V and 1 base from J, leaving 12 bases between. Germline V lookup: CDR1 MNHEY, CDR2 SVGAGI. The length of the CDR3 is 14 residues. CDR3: CASRSPGGQETQYF. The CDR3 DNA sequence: TGTGCCAGCAGGTCCCCCGGGGGCCAAGAGACCCAGTACTTC.

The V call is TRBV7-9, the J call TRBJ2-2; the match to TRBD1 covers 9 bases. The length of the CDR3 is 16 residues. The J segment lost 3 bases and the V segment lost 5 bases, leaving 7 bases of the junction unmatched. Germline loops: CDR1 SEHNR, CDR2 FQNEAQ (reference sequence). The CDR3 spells CASSGTRDRDTGELFF. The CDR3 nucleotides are TGTGCCAGCAGCGGGACCCGGGACAGGGACACCGGGGAGCTGTTTTTT.

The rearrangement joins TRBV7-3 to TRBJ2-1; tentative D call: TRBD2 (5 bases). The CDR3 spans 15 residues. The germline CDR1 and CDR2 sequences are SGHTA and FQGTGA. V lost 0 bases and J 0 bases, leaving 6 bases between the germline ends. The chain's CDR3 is CASSLTGSSYNEQFF. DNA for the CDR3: TGTGCCAGCAGCTTAACAGGGAGCTCCTACAATGAGCAGTTCTTC.

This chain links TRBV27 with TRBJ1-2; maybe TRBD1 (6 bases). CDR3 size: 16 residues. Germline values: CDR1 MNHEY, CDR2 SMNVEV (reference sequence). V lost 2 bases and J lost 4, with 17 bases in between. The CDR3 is CASSLKGGQPGYGYTF. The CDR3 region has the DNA TGTGCCAGCAGTTTAAAGGGTGGACAGCCGGGCTATGGCTACACCTTC.

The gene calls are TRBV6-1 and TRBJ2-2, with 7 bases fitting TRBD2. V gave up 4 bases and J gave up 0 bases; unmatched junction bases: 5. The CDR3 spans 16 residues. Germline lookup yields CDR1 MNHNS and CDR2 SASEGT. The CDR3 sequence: CASSGRLAANTGELFF. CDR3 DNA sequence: TGTGCCAGCAGTGGCCGACTAGCCGCGAACACCGGGGAGCTGTTTTTT.

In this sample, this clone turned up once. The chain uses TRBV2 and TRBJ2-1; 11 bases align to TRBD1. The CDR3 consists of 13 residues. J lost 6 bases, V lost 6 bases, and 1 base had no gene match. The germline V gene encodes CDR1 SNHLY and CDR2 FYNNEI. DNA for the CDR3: TGTGCCAGCAGGGGGACAGGGGGCAATGAGCAGTTCTTC. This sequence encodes CASRGTGGNEQFF.

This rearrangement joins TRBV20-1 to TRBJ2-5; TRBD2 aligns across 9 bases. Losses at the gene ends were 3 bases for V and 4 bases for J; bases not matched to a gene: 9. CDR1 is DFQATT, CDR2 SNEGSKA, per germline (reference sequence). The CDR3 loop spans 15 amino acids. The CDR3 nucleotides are TGCAGTGCTAGTATTCTAGCGGGGTCGAGAGAGACCCAGTACTTC. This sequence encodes CSASILAGSRETQYF.

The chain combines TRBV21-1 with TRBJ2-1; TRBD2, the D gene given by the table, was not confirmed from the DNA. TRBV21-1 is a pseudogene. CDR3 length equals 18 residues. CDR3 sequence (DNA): TGTGCCAGCAGCAACGTACCCCGGACTAGCGGAACTTACAATGAGCAGTTCTTC. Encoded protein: CASSNVPRTSGTYNEQFF.

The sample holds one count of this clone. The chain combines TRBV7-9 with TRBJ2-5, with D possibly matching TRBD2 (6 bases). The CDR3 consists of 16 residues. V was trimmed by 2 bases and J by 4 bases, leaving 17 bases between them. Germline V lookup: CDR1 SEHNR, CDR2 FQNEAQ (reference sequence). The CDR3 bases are TGTGCCAGCAGCTTATATGGGGAAGCGGGTCGAGAGACCCAGTACTTC. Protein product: CASSLYGEAGRETQYF.

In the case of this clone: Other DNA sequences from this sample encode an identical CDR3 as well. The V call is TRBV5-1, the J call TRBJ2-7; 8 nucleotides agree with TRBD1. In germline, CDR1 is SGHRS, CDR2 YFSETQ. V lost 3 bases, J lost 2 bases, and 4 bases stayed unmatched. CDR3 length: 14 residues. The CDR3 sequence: CASSSGTGAYEQYF. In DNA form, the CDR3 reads TGCGCCAGCAGCTCCGGGACAGGCGCCTACGAGCAGTACTTC. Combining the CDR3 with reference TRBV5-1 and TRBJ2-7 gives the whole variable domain KAGVTQTPRYLIKTRGQQVTLSCSPISGHRSVSWYQQTPGQGLQFLFEYFSETQRNKGNFPGRFSGRQFSNSRSEMNVSTLELGDSALYLCASSSGTGAYEQYFGPGTRLTVT.

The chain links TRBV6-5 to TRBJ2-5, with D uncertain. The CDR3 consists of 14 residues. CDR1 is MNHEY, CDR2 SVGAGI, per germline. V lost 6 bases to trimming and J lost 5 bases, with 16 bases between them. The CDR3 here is CASSTDAGRETQYF. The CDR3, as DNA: TGTGCCAGCAGCACAGATGCCGGCCGCGAGACCCAGTACTTC.

In DNA, the CDR3 is TGTGCCAGCAGCCCGACATCGATAAGGATGCCCGGCGGCTACACCTTC. This encodes CASSPTSIRMPGGYTF. The rearrangement links TRBV6-2 or TRBV6-3 to TRBJ1-2; D call uncertain. The V gene's germline CDR1 is MNHEY and CDR2 SVGEGT. This CDR3 spans 16 amino acids. Trimming took 6 bases from V and 8 from J, leaving 25 bases between them.

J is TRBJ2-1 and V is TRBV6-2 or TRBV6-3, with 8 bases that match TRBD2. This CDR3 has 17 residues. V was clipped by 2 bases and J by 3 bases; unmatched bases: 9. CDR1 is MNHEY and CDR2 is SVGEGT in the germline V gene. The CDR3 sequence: CASSYEVAGLLYNEQFF. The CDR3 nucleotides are TGTGCCAGCAGTTACGAAGTAGCGGGGCTGCTCTACAATGAGCAGTTCTTC.

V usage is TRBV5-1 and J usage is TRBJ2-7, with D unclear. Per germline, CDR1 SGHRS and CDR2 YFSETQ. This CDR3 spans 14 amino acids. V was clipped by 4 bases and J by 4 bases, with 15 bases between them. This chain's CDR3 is CASSLKLFGYEQYF. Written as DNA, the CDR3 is TGCGCCAGCAGCCTAAAACTCTTTGGTTACGAGCAGTACTTC. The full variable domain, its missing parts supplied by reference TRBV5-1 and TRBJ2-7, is KAGVTQTPRYLIKTRGQQVTLSCSPISGHRSVSWYQQTPGQGLQFLFEYFSETQRNKGNFPGRFSGRQFSNSRSEMNVSTLELGDSALYLCASSLKLFGYEQYFGPGTRLTVT.

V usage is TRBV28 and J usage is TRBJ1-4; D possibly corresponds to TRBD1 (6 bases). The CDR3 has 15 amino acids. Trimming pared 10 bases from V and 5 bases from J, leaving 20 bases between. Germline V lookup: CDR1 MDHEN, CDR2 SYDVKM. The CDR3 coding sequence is TGTGCCACCCTGGGACGGGGGGGCCTAAATGAAAAACTGTTTTTT. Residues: CATLGRGGLNEKLFF.